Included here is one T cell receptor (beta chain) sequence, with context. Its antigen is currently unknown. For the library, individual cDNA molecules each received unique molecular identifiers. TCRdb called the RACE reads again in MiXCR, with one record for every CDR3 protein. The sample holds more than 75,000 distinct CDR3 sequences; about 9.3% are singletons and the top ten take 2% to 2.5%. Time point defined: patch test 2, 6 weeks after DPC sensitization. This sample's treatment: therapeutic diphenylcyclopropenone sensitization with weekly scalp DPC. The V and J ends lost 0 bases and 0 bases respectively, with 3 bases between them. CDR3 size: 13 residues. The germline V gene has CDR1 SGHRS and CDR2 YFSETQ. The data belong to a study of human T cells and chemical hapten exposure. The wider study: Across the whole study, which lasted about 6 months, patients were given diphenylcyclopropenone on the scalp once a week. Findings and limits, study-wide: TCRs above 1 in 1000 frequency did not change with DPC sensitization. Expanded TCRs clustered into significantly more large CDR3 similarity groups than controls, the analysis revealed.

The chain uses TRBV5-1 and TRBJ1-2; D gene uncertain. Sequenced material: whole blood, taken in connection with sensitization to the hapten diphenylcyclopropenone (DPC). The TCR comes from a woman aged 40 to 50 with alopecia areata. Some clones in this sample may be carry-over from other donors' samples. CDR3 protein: CASSLDTNYGYTF. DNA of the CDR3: TGCGCCAGCAGCTTGGATACTAACTATGGCTACACCTTC.